This is a list of T cell receptor beta chains from one sample in a study of T cell changes during pregnancy in multiple sclerosis. The data were produced by immunoSEQ multiplex PCR, yet TCRdb's version contains in-frame clones alone and is incomplete. This table has 35,000 to 45,000 clones, about 88% appearing once. This sample comprised CD8+ T cells from peripheral blood mononuclear cells, obtained in the first trimester of pregnancy. These receptors were obtained from a female donor with multiple sclerosis, enrolled in a pregnancy study. Each CDR3 is given with its conserved first and last residue.

>TRBJ2-1|TRBV5-1
CASSLAQAGGDLEQFF
>TRBJ2-7|TRBV4-1
CASSQALGGGGAVEQYF
>TRBJ2-7|TRBV7-2
CASSLAGTVYEQYF
>TRBJ2-5|TRBV29-1
CSVEGGDQETQYF
>TRBJ1-2|TRBV30
CAWSREEGGSIGYTF
>TRBJ2-6|TRBV2
CASRGLAPSGANVLTF
>TRBJ1-1|TRBV30
CAWSVQGEAFF
>TRBJ2-7|TRBV7-9
CASSFGHPGDEQYF
>TRBJ2-3|TRBV29-1
CSVHELATSTDTQYF
>TRBJ2-2|TRBV21-1
CASTHGGGKVPTNLNTGELFF
>TRBJ1-2|TRBV27
CASSYGGHGYTF
>TRBJ1-2|TRBV9
CASSVSGASYGYTF
>TRBJ2-5|TRBV7-7
CASSLGASGQETQYF
>TRBJ2-2|TRBV4-3
CASSEGPSRELFF
>TRBJ2-1|TRBV9
CASSAKQASLSAGARNEQFF
>TRBJ2-7|TRBV7-8
CASSRGTGTYEQYF
>TRBJ1-1|TRBV4-3
CASSQDRNTEAFF
>TRBJ1-2|TRBV5-3
CASRCNRGLGYTF
>TRBJ2-3|TRBV5-6
CASSMLSGVSLDTQYF
>TRBJ2-6|TRBV4-3
CASSQDRGSGANVLTF
>TRBJ1-1|TRBV29-1
CSAQEGTEAFF
>TRBJ2-4|TRBV4-3
CASSQALAKNIQYF
>TRBJ2-2|TRBV7-9
CASSLLEGGGELFF
>TRBJ1-1|TRBV6-6
CASSPAVSAFF
>TRBJ1-5|TRBV29-1
CSVSPTGSGSQPQHF
>TRBJ2-3|TRBV4-1
CASSPLWAGTETQYF
>TRBJ1-6|TRBV15
CATSSQDRDLSPLHF
>TRBJ1-1|TRBV10-3
CAISERSQGARAAFF
>TRBJ1-3|TRBV4-1
CASSTFSGLDTIYF
>TRBJ2-3|TRBV6-4
CASSESSGGATDTQYF
>TRBJ1-2|TRBV7-9
CASSAQGWPYGYTF
>TRBJ2-1|TRBV6-4
CASSDSKLAGGEQFF
>TRBJ2-2|TRBV9
CASSEDPGTSGGPGELFF
>TRBJ2-3|TRBV19
CASSEPGAEHTDTQYF
>TRBJ1-3|TRBV9
CASSAAGTGGLEPGNTIYF
>TRBJ2-7|TRBV5-4
CASSPPGSGTSYEQYF
>TRBJ2-7|TRBV7-6
CASSLSGQGVDEQYF
>TRBJ1-4|TRBV25-1
CAVKGEKLFF